This passage covers 4 T cell receptor beta chains from one sample sequenced in a study of siplizumab effects on memory and regulatory T cells. Profiled with immunoSEQ multiplex PCR; TCRdb holds only in-frame clones, not every one. The table records some 100,000 clones, 85% to 95% of them present only once. Material for sequencing was non-Treg CD4+ T cells sorted from blood. The receptors were gathered from a human donor in good health.

The CDR3 is CASSLLAGGIDTQYF. DNA for the CDR3: TGCGCCAGCAGCCTCCTCGCGGGAGGGATAGATACGCAGTATTTT. V usage is TRBV4-1 and J usage is TRBJ2-3, with 9 bases matching TRBD2. CDR1 and CDR2 from the germline V gene are MGHRA and YSYEKL. The junction had 7 bases not matched to a gene; V was cut back by 4 bases and J by 5 bases. The CDR3 has 15 amino acids.

The J gene is TRBJ1-2, the V gene TRBV9; 7 positions agree with TRBD1. This CDR3 spans 19 amino acids. V lost 4 bases to trimming and J lost 4 bases; unmatched junction nucleotides: 22. CDR1 SGDLS and CDR2 YYNGEE come from the germline V gene. In DNA form, the CDR3 reads TGTGCCAGCAGCTTAAACTCCTGGACAGGCCCCGGATTGTTCTATGGCTACACCTTC. This codes for CASSLNSWTGPGLFYGYTF.

This chain links TRBV5-4 with TRBJ2-7; TRBD2 might be the D (6 bases). With 7 bases removed from V and 5 bases from J, the gap between germline ends came to 19 bases. The CDR3 is 14 residues long. CDR1 and CDR2 (germline): SGHNT, YYREEE (reference sequence). CDR3 region: CASATEGLSHEQYF. DNA for the CDR3: TGTGCCAGCGCCACTGAGGGACTTTCCCACGAGCAGTACTTC.

This clone was observed a single time. The chain uses TRBV6-5 and TRBJ1-1; D possibly corresponds to TRBD1 (5 bases). CDR3 length equals 14 residues. V lost 2 bases and J 4 bases, leaving 11 bases between the germline ends. Germline CDR1 is MNHEY and CDR2 is SVGAGI. This CDR3 is CASSYGGRGTEAFF. The CDR3 region has the DNA TGTGCCAGCAGTTACGGGGGACGGGGCACTGAAGCTTTCTTT.